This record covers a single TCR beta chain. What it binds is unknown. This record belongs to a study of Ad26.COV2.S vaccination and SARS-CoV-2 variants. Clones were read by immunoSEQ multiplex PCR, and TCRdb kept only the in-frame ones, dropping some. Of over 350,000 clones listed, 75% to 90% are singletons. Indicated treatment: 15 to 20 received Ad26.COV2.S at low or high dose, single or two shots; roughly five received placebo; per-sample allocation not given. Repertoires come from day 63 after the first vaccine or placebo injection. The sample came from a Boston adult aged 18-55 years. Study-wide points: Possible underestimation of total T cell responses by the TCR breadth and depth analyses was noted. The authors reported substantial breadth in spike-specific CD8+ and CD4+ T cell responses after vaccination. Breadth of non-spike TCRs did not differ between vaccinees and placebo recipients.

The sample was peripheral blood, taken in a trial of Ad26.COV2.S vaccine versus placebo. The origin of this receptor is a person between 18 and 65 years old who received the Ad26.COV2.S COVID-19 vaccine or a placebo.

The CDR3 protein is CASSEGATGYEQYF. The DNA of the CDR3 is TGTGCCAGCAGTGAGGGGGCGACAGGGTACGAGCAGTACTTC. The chain uses TRBV6-1 and TRBJ2-7; 7 nucleotides line up with TRBD1. The CDR3 has 14 amino acids. Trimming removed 3 bases from V and 4 bases from J; junction bases left unmatched: 6. Germline CDR1 and CDR2: MNHNS and SASEGT.